Given below is one T cell receptor (beta chain) in context. The antigen is unknown. The data derive from a study of shared clonotypes between healthy human individuals. Findings and limits, study-wide: Sequencing depth was a factor that was expected to affect clonotype sharing among donors.

Spread over ten immunoSEQ deep assay plates, unsorted PBMC DNA underwent sequencing. TCRdb's table, derived via immunoSEQ multiplex PCR, lists solely in-frame clones and lacks some. The data hold about 530,000 clones, with roughly 79% observed a single time. Adult donors, all healthy and HIV-negative, had no recent acute infections or vaccinations. CDR3 length: 13 residues. Germline V lookup: CDR1 SGDLS, CDR2 YYNGEE. V trimming: 3 bases; J trimming: 7 bases; junction bases outside the gene matches: 3. This receptor was taken from a woman aged 35 to 49 in good health. Some clones in this sample may be carry-over from other donors' samples. The chain is built from TRBV9 and TRBJ1-2; 10 positions match TRBD1. The sample consisted of PBMCs. DNA for the CDR3: TGTGCCAGCAGCGGACAGGGGGCGATTGGCTACACCTTC. Encoded protein: CASSGQGAIGYTF.